The rows below give T cell receptor beta chains drawn from one sample of a study of OX40 agonist ivuxolimab in advanced cancers. Assay used: immunoSEQ multiplex PCR; TCRdb lists only in-frame clones, some missing. The repertoire holds 25,000 to 30,000 clones, with 80% to 90% as singletons. This specimen was CD4+ or CD8+ T cells sorted from blood, taken in a trial of the OX40 agonist ivuxolimab. The receptors were gathered from an adult with an advanced solid tumor such as melanoma, head and neck, liver or kidney cancer. Both conserved end residues are part of each CDR3. Fields, in order: D gene, V gene, J gene, clone size, CDR3 protein, CDR3 DNA. A D gene is named only where the DNA matches it firmly. Size tells how often a clone was seen (once, few, many) or the class of an expanded clone, and some rows leave it out.

D gene: NA; V gene: TRBV20-1; J gene: TRBJ1-1; clone size: once; CDR3 protein: CSATPGTEAFF; CDR3 DNA: TGCAGTGCTACCCCGGGTACTGAAGCTTTCTTT
D gene: TRBD2; V gene: TRBV2; J gene: TRBJ2-5; clone size: NA; CDR3 protein: CASSDPTSGQETQYF; CDR3 DNA: TGTGCCAGCAGTGACCCGACTAGCGGGCAAGAGACCCAGTACTTC
D gene: NA; V gene: TRBV11-3; J gene: TRBJ2-1; clone size: few; CDR3 protein: CASSLAGLNNEQFF; CDR3 DNA: TGTGCCAGCAGCTTAGCTGGACTCAACAATGAGCAGTTCTTC
D gene: TRBD2; V gene: TRBV14; J gene: TRBJ2-3; clone size: NA; CDR3 protein: CASSQRGRGSGGPDTQYF; CDR3 DNA: TGTGCCAGCAGCCAAAGAGGCCGGGGTAGCGGGGGGCCAGATACGCAGTATTTT
D gene: NA; V gene: TRBV5-4; J gene: TRBJ1-2; clone size: NA; CDR3 protein: CASNRPEGGTNYGYTF; CDR3 DNA: TGTGCCAGCAACAGGCCCGAGGGCGGTACTAACTATGGCTACACCTTC
D gene: NA; V gene: TRBV6-1; J gene: TRBJ2-3; clone size: NA; CDR3 protein: CASSDFLGDSTDTQYF; CDR3 DNA: TGTGCCAGCAGTGATTTCTTGGGGGACAGCACAGATACGCAGTATTTT
D gene: NA; V gene: TRBV18; J gene: TRBJ2-5; clone size: NA; CDR3 protein: CASSPRAKSQETQYF; CDR3 DNA: TGTGCCAGCTCACCACGTGCGAAATCACAAGAGACCCAGTACTTC
D gene: NA; V gene: TRBV7-9; J gene: TRBJ1-2; clone size: few; CDR3 protein: CASSPGGDYGYTF; CDR3 DNA: TGTGCCAGCAGCCCTGGTGGGGACTATGGCTACACCTTC
D gene: TRBD2; V gene: TRBV2; J gene: TRBJ2-3; clone size: once; CDR3 protein: CASSEFGAGGTDTQYF; CDR3 DNA: TGTGCCAGCAGTGAATTCGGGGCGGGGGGTACAGATACGCAGTATTTT
D gene: NA; V gene: TRBV10-2; J gene: TRBJ1-1; clone size: NA; CDR3 protein: CASSESEGNTEAFF; CDR3 DNA: TGCGCCAGCAGTGAGTCTGAGGGTAACACTGAAGCTTTCTTT
D gene: TRBD2; V gene: TRBV4-2; J gene: TRBJ2-3; clone size: NA; CDR3 protein: CASSQRLAGGYTDTQYF; CDR3 DNA: TGTGCCAGCAGCCAACGACTAGCGGGGGGGTACACAGATACGCAGTATTTT
D gene: TRBD2; V gene: TRBV10-3; J gene: TRBJ2-1; clone size: medium-sized; CDR3 protein: CATLAGGKEQFF; CDR3 DNA: TGTGCCACCCTAGCGGGGGGGAAGGAGCAGTTCTTC
D gene: TRBD1; V gene: TRBV5-1; J gene: TRBJ1-2; clone size: NA; CDR3 protein: CASSLNTGEPDGYTF; CDR3 DNA: TGCGCCAGCAGCTTGAACACAGGGGAGCCCGATGGCTACACCTTC
D gene: TRBD1; V gene: TRBV5-1; J gene: TRBJ1-2; clone size: NA; CDR3 protein: CASSGRDSAWGYTF; CDR3 DNA: TGCGCCAGCAGCGGACGGGACAGTGCTTGGGGCTACACCTTC
D gene: NA; V gene: TRBV7-9; J gene: TRBJ2-5; clone size: NA; CDR3 protein: CASSLGLVLAIRQETQYF; CDR3 DNA: TGTGCCAGCAGCTTAGGTCTCGTCCTAGCCATACGTCAAGAGACCCAGTACTTC
D gene: NA; V gene: TRBV27; J gene: TRBJ1-1; clone size: NA; CDR3 protein: CASSLAWGSHTEAFF; CDR3 DNA: TGTGCCAGCAGTTTAGCTTGGGGCAGCCACACTGAAGCTTTCTTT
D gene: NA; V gene: TRBV19; J gene: TRBJ2-7; clone size: NA; CDR3 protein: CASSISASQDEQYF; CDR3 DNA: TGTGCCAGTAGTATTTCTGCTAGCCAGGACGAGCAGTACTTC
D gene: NA; V gene: TRBV4-1; J gene: TRBJ2-3; clone size: NA; CDR3 protein: CASSNLEAVTDTQYF; CDR3 DNA: TGCGCCAGCAGCAATCTGGAAGCGGTCACAGATACGCAGTATTTT
D gene: TRBD2; V gene: TRBV6-4; J gene: TRBJ2-3; clone size: few; CDR3 protein: CASSDSTSGGADTQYF; CDR3 DNA: TGTGCCAGCAGTGACTCGACTAGCGGGGGGGCAGATACGCAGTATTTT
D gene: NA; V gene: TRBV5-1; J gene: TRBJ1-1; clone size: NA; CDR3 protein: CASSLRPGSNTEAFF; CDR3 DNA: TGCGCCAGCAGCTTGAGGCCTGGATCGAACACTGAAGCTTTCTTT
D gene: NA; V gene: TRBV19; J gene: TRBJ1-1; clone size: few; CDR3 protein: CASNKYGDTEAFF; CDR3 DNA: TGTGCCAGTAATAAGTACGGCGACACTGAAGCTTTCTTT
D gene: TRBD2; V gene: TRBV19; J gene: TRBJ2-7; clone size: NA; CDR3 protein: CASSIGSASGYEQYF; CDR3 DNA: TGTGCCAGTAGTATTGGGTCGGCTAGCGGGTACGAGCAGTACTTC
D gene: TRBD1; V gene: TRBV28; J gene: TRBJ2-7; clone size: NA; CDR3 protein: CASSLNPRDSSYEQYF; CDR3 DNA: TGTGCCAGCAGTTTAAATCCCCGGGACAGCTCCTACGAGCAGTACTTC
D gene: TRBD1; V gene: TRBV6-5; J gene: TRBJ1-2; clone size: NA; CDR3 protein: CASSSNRGGQGDGYTF; CDR3 DNA: TGTGCCAGCAGTTCAAACCGAGGGGGACAGGGGGATGGCTACACCTTC
D gene: NA; V gene: TRBV6-5; J gene: TRBJ1-2; clone size: NA; CDR3 protein: CASSYVAGNYGYTF; CDR3 DNA: TGTGCCAGCAGTTACGTCGCAGGAAACTATGGCTACACCTTC
D gene: NA; V gene: TRBV7-9; J gene: TRBJ2-7; clone size: NA; CDR3 protein: CASTHGGGHEQYF; CDR3 DNA: TGTGCCAGCACCCATGGTGGGGGCCACGAGCAGTACTTC
D gene: NA; V gene: TRBV13; J gene: TRBJ1-2; clone size: NA; CDR3 protein: CASSLGRTDYGYTF; CDR3 DNA: TGTGCCAGCAGCTTAGGAAGGACAGACTATGGCTACACCTTC
D gene: NA; V gene: TRBV19; J gene: TRBJ2-2; clone size: once; CDR3 protein: CASSIESGGTNTGELFF; CDR3 DNA: TGTGCCAGTAGTATAGAATCCGGGGGAACGAACACCGGGGAGCTGTTTTTT
D gene: TRBD1; V gene: TRBV4-2; J gene: TRBJ1-2; clone size: NA; CDR3 protein: CASSQPGQGMVYGYTF; CDR3 DNA: TGTGCCAGCAGCCAACCGGGACAGGGGATGGTCTATGGCTACACCTTC
D gene: NA; V gene: TRBV4-1; J gene: TRBJ2-5; clone size: NA; CDR3 protein: CASSHRGPQETQYF; CDR3 DNA: TGCGCCAGCAGCCACAGGGGCCCCCAAGAGACCCAGTACTTC
D gene: NA; V gene: TRBV12-5; J gene: TRBJ2-7; clone size: NA; CDR3 protein: CASGLVAYEQYF; CDR3 DNA: TGTGCTAGTGGTTTGGTAGCTTACGAGCAGTACTTC
D gene: NA; V gene: TRBV7-9; J gene: TRBJ2-7; clone size: NA; CDR3 protein: CASSLTPTEQYEQYF; CDR3 DNA: TGTGCCAGCAGCTTGACTCCGACGGAACAATACGAGCAGTACTTC
D gene: NA; V gene: TRBV6-1; J gene: TRBJ1-2; clone size: NA; CDR3 protein: CASRTTDGLDYGYTF; CDR3 DNA: TGTGCCAGCAGAACAACCGACGGGCTCGACTATGGCTACACCTTC
D gene: NA; V gene: TRBV6-5; J gene: TRBJ2-4; clone size: NA; CDR3 protein: CASSYEGASIQYF; CDR3 DNA: TGTGCCAGCAGTTACGAAGGAGCGTCCATTCAGTACTTC
D gene: TRBD1; V gene: TRBV5-1; J gene: TRBJ2-7; clone size: NA; CDR3 protein: CASSSDRGANEQYF; CDR3 DNA: TGCGCCAGCAGCTCCGACAGGGGTGCCAACGAGCAGTACTTC
D gene: NA; V gene: TRBV6-6; J gene: TRBJ2-7; clone size: NA; CDR3 protein: CACGAGSALSYEQYF; CDR3 DNA: TGTGCCTGTGGGGCGGGCTCTGCGTTGTCCTACGAGCAGTACTTC
D gene: NA; V gene: TRBV21-1; J gene: TRBJ2-3; clone size: NA; CDR3 protein: CASSSQGGRLTDTQYF; CDR3 DNA: TGTGCCAGCAGCTCCCAGGGGGGAAGGTTAACAGATACGCAGTATTTT
D gene: NA; V gene: TRBV6-5; J gene: TRBJ1-2; clone size: NA; CDR3 protein: CASSSGAHLNYGYTF; CDR3 DNA: TGTGCCAGCAGCAGCGGGGCCCACCTTAACTATGGCTACACCTTC
D gene: NA; V gene: TRBV18; J gene: TRBJ1-5; clone size: NA; CDR3 protein: CASSSLKSPGPNQPQHF; CDR3 DNA: TGTGCCAGCTCATCCCTAAAGAGTCCCGGACCCAATCAGCCCCAGCATTTT
D gene: NA; V gene: TRBV19; J gene: TRBJ2-2; clone size: NA; CDR3 protein: CATTLQGGGELFF; CDR3 DNA: TGTGCCACCACATTACAGGGCGGCGGGGAGCTGTTTTTT
D gene: TRBD1; V gene: TRBV6-6; J gene: TRBJ2-1; clone size: NA; CDR3 protein: CASSYSTGANEQFF; CDR3 DNA: TGTGCCAGCAGTTACTCGACAGGGGCGAATGAGCAGTTCTTC
D gene: TRBD1; V gene: TRBV29-1; J gene: TRBJ1-6; clone size: NA; CDR3 protein: CSVEEGPGQGAYNSPLHF; CDR3 DNA: TGCAGCGTTGAAGAGGGTCCGGGACAGGGTGCTTATAATTCACCCCTCCACTTT
D gene: TRBD1; V gene: TRBV6-1; J gene: TRBJ1-2; clone size: once; CDR3 protein: CASIGETGFGYTF; CDR3 DNA: TGTGCCAGCATTGGAGAGACAGGGTTTGGCTACACCTTC
D gene: NA; V gene: TRBV2; J gene: TRBJ2-1; clone size: NA; CDR3 protein: CASSEKGLSYNEQFF; CDR3 DNA: TGTGCCAGCAGTGAAAAAGGCCTTTCCTACAATGAGCAGTTCTTC
D gene: NA; V gene: TRBV19; J gene: TRBJ1-4; clone size: NA; CDR3 protein: CASSPTQGPSEKLFF; CDR3 DNA: TGTGCCAGTAGCCCTACGCAGGGCCCAAGCGAAAAACTGTTTTTT
D gene: TRBD1; V gene: TRBV11-2; J gene: TRBJ1-3; clone size: NA; CDR3 protein: CASSPWRTGAWGNTIYF; CDR3 DNA: TGTGCCAGCAGCCCTTGGCGGACAGGGGCTTGGGGAAACACCATATATTTT
D gene: TRBD2; V gene: TRBV27; J gene: TRBJ2-2; clone size: NA; CDR3 protein: CASSCVSSGTGELFF; CDR3 DNA: TGTGCCAGCAGTTGTGTTTCTAGCGGCACCGGGGAGCTGTTTTTT